Below are 15 T cell receptor beta chains sequenced from a single sample in a study of blood T cells in healthy people across ages. Alongside a J-beta primer mix, a sample-barcoded 5' primer served in a second PCR lasting 7 to 11 cycles. TCRdb passed the 5' RACE reads through MiXCR, listing each CDR3 protein once. Of about 1.1 million distinct CDR3 sequences listed, less than 45% are singletons. Sequenced sample: blood. Source of these receptors: a man aged 18 to 30 in good health.

The sample holds a few counts of this clonotype. The CDR3: CASSPRTGESEQFF. For the CDR3, the DNA is TGTGCCAGTAGTCCGCGGACAGGGGAGAGTGAGCAGTTCTTC. V is TRBV19 and J is TRBJ2-1, with TRBD1 matching over 9 bases. The CDR3 sequence is 14 residues long. Germline CDR1 reads LNHDA; CDR2 reads SQIVND (reference sequence). V trimming: 5 bases; J trimming: 9 bases; junction bases outside the gene matches: 8.

V gene TRBV29-1 combines with J gene TRBJ2-5; TRBD2 is a possible D gene (6 bases). The CDR3 contains 12 residues. V dropped 2 bases and J dropped 11 bases, with 15 bases sitting between them. Germline CDR1 reads SQVTM; CDR2 reads ANQGSEA. In nucleotides, the CDR3 is TGCAGCGTTGAACGCGCGGGGCATGAGCAGTACTTC. Encoded protein: CSVERAGHEQYF.

The chain is built from TRBV6-6 and TRBJ1-4, with D perhaps matching TRBD1 (6 bases). This CDR3 comprises 17 residues. Trimming stripped 0 bases from V and 5 bases from J, with 16 bases between. In germline, CDR1 is MNHNY, CDR2 SVGAGI (reference sequence). The CDR3 DNA follows: TGTGCCAGCAGTTACTCAGGGCCCCGCCAGGGGAATGAAAAACTGTTTTTT. Its translation: CASSYSGPRQGNEKLFF.

There are a few counts of this clonotype. CDR3 DNA sequence: TGCAGTGTTCAGACAGGTGCTAACTATGGCTACACCTTC. Protein product: CSVQTGANYGYTF. The chain joins TRBV20-1 to TRBJ1-2, with D perhaps matching TRBD1 (6 bases). The CDR3 consists of 13 residues. Germline CDR1 is DFQATT and CDR2 is SNEGSKA (reference sequence). Trimming removed 7 bases from V and 0 bases from J, with 12 bases in between.

This clonotype appeared a few times. The gene calls are TRBV6-5 and TRBJ2-1; 9 nucleotides line up with TRBD1. CDR1 MNHEY and CDR2 SVGAGI come from the germline V gene. The CDR3 totals 15 residues. V lost 6 bases and J lost 1; bases outside the gene matches: 4. For the CDR3, the DNA is TGTGCCAGCAGAACGGGACAGGGATCCTACAATGAGCAGTTCTTC. Translating gives CASRTGQGSYNEQFF.

A few counts support this clonotype. The chain carries TRBV4-2 and TRBJ2-7; no clear D gene. Trimming left V 0 bases short and J 10 bases short, with 10 bases between. This CDR3 comprises 12 residues. The germline CDR1 and CDR2 sequences are LGHNA and YNFKEQ. CDR3 region: CASSQDRIDQYF. The DNA of the CDR3 is TGTGCCAGCAGCCAAGATCGGATCGACCAGTACTTC.

The chain carries TRBV9 and TRBJ2-7, with D hard to call. The CDR3 contains 11 residues. V was cut by 5 bases and J by 5 bases, with 8 bases left in between. In germline, CDR1 is SGDLS, CDR2 YYNGEE. The CDR3 nucleotides read TGTGCCAGCAGTTCCCAAGACGAGCAGTACTTC. This translates into CASSSQDEQYF. Using reference TRBV9 and TRBJ2-7 for the parts outside the CDR3, the full variable domain is DSGVTQTPKHLITATGQRVTLRCSPRSGDLSVYWYQQSLDQGLQFLIQYYNGEERAKGNILERFSAQQFPDLHSELNLSSLELGDSALYFCASSSQDEQYFGPGTRLTVT.

The rearrangement joins TRBV2 to TRBJ2-1, with 9 bases that match TRBD2. CDR1 SNHLY and CDR2 FYNNEI come from the germline V gene. The CDR3 has 17 amino acids. V trimming: 4 bases; J trimming: 1 base; junction bases outside the gene matches: 8. The CDR3 coding sequence is TGTGCCAGCAGTGTTCTAATTAGCGGGGGATCCTACAATGAGCAGTTCTTC. Translating gives CASSVLISGGSYNEQFF.

In regard to this clonotype: The junction does not match germline at one end; this may be a read error. CDR3 in amino acids: CASGYEIGTDTQYF. For the CDR3, the DNA is TGTGCCAGCGGTTACGAGATAGGCACAGATACGCAGTATTTT. V usage is TRBV6-5 and J usage is TRBJ2-3; D not certain. There are 14 residues in the CDR3. CDR1 MNHEY and CDR2 SVGAGI come from the germline V gene.

V usage is TRBV2 and J usage is TRBJ2-1, with unresolved D. The V end lost 0 bases, the J end lost 10 bases, and 13 bases lay between the germline ends. The germline CDR1 and CDR2 sequences are SNHLY and FYNNEI. The CDR3 consists of 14 residues. Written as DNA, the CDR3 is TGTGCCAGCAGTGAAGCCGTCGGGTTAGGCGAGCAGTTCTTC. Encoded protein: CASSEAVGLGEQFF.

The V and J genes are TRBV20-1 and TRBJ2-1, with D perhaps matching TRBD1 (5 bases). The V end was cut by 0 bases, the J end by 0 bases, with 9 bases between. CDR3 size: 15 residues. Germline CDR1 reads DFQATT; CDR2 reads SNEGSKA (reference sequence). The CDR3 sequence is CSAREGRSSYNEQFF. In DNA form, the CDR3 reads TGCAGTGCTAGAGAGGGGCGGAGCTCCTACAATGAGCAGTTCTTC.

This chain connects TRBV7-8 to TRBJ2-2; 9 bases are shared with TRBD2. J gave up 4 bases and V 3 bases, and 6 bases lay outside the gene matches. CDR1 is SGHVS and CDR2 is FQNEAQ in the germline V gene. This CDR3 spans 16 amino acids. CDR3 DNA: TGTGCCAGCAGCTTGTGGGGACTAGCTACCACCGGGGAGCTGTTTTTT. Translated: CASSLWGLATTGELFF.

This chain connects TRBV5-1 to TRBJ2-7; perhaps TRBD2 as D (5 bases). CDR3 length equals 12 residues. V was trimmed by 4 bases and J by 7 bases, leaving 12 bases between them. Germline CDR1 reads SGHRS; CDR2 reads YFSETQ. In nucleotides, the CDR3 is TGCGCCAGCAGCGTGGGAGACCTGGAGCAGTACTTC. The encoded protein is CASSVGDLEQYF.

This clonotype came up a few times. The chain recombines TRBV20-1 with TRBJ1-6; no clear D. CDR1 is DFQATT, CDR2 SNEGSKA, per germline (reference sequence). With 3 bases removed from V and 8 bases from J, the gap between germline ends came to 11 bases. The length of the CDR3 is 13 residues. CDR3 sequence (DNA): TGCAGTGCTAGGTCTCAGGAAGATTCACCCCTCCACTTT. It codes for CSARSQEDSPLHF.

This clonotype was picked up a small number of times. The chain is built from TRBV5-1 and TRBJ2-4; D may correspond to TRBD1 or TRBD2 (5 bases each). The J call may be in error: the DNA end matches TRBJ2-7 better. CDR1 and CDR2 from the germline V gene are SGHRS and YFSETQ. The CDR3 is 14 amino acids. CDR3 sequence: CASSSGDGSHEQYF. Written as DNA, the CDR3 is TGCGCCAGCAGCTCCGGGGACGGTTCCCACGAGCAGTACTTC.